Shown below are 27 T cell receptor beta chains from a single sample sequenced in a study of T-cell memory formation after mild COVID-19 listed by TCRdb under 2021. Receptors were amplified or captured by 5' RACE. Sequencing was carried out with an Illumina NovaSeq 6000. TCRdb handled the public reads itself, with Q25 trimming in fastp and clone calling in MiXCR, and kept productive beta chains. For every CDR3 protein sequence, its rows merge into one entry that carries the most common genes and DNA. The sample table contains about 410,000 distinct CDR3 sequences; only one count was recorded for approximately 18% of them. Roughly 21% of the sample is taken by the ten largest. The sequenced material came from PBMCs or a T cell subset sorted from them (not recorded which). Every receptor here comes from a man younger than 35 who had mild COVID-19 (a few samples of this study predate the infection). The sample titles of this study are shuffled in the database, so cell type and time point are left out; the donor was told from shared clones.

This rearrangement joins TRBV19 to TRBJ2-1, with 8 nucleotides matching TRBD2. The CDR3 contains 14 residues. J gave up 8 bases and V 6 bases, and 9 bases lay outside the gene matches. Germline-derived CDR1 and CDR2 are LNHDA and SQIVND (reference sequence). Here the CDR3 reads CASSQGLGPHEQFF. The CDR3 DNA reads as TGTGCCAGTAGCCAGGGACTAGGCCCACATGAGCAGTTCTTC.

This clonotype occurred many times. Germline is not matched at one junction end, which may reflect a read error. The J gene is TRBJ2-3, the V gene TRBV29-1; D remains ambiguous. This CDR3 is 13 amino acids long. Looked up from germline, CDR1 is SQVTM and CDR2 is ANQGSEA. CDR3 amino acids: CSVEVTSTDTQYF. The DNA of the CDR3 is TGCAGCGTGGAAGTCACTAGCACAGATACGCAGTATTTT.

In DNA, the CDR3 is TGTGCCAGCAGCCAAGAAGGTTCAGGGGAGACCCAGTACTTC. It specifies CASSQEGSGETQYF. This sequence joins TRBV3-1 and TRBJ2-5; D is possibly TRBD1 (5 bases). The CDR3 has 14 amino acids. Germline CDR1 is LGHDT and CDR2 is YNNKEL (reference sequence). V was shortened by 0 bases and J by 5 bases, with 10 bases between the two germline ends.

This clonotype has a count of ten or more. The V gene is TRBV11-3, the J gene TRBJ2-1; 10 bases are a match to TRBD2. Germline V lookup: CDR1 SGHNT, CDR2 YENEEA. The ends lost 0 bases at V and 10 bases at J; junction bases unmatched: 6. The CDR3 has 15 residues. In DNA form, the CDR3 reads TGTGCCAGCAGCTTAGACCCGGTGACTAGCGGGGAGCAGTTCTTC. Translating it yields CASSLDPVTSGEQFF.

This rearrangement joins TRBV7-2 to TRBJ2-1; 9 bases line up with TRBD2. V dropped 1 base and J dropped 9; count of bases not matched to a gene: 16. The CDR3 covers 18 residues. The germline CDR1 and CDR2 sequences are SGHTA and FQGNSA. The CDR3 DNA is TGTGCCAGCAGCTTAGAATTAAGCGGGGGGCTTTCTACGACTGAGCAGTTCTTC. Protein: CASSLELSGGLSTTEQFF.

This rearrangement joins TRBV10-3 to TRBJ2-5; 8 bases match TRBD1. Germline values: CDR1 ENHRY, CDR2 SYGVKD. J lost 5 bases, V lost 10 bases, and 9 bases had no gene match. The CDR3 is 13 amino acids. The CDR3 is CASTGQVQETQYF. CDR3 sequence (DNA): TGTGCCAGTACGGGACAGGTCCAGGAGACCCAGTACTTC.

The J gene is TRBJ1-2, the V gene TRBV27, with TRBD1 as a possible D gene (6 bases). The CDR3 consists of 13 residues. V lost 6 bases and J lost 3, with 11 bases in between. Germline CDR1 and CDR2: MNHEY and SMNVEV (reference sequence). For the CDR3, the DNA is TGTGCCAGCAGCCTTAGGGGGTACTATGGCTACACCTTC. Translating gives CASSLRGYYGYTF.

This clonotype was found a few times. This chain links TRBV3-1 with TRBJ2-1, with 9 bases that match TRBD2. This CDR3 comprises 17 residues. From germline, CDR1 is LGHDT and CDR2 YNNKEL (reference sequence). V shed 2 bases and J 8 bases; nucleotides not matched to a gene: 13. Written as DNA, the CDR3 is TGTGCCAGCAGCCAACACGTCGCGGGGGGGCCGTCGGATGAGCAGTTCTTC. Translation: CASSQHVAGGPSDEQFF.

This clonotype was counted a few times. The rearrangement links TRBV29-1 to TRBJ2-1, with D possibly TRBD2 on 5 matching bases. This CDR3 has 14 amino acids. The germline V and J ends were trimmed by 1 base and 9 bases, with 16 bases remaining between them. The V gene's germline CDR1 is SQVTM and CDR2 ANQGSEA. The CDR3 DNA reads TGCAGCGTTGAAGGTTCACGGGGTTTGAGTGAGCAGTTCTTC. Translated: CSVEGSRGLSEQFF.

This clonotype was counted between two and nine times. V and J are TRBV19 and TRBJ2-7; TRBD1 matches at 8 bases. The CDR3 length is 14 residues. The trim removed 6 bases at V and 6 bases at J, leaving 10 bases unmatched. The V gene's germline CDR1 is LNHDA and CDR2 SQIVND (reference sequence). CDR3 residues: CASRPSAGGGEQYF. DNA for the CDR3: TGTGCCAGTAGGCCTTCCGCAGGGGGCGGCGAGCAGTACTTC.

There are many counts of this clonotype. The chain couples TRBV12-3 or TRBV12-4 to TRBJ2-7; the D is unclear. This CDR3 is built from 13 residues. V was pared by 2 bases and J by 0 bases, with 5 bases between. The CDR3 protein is CASSLTPSYEQYV. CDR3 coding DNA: TGTGCCAGCAGTTTAACACCCTCCTACGAGCAGTACGTC.

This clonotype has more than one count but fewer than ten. DNA for the CDR3: TGCGCCAGCAGGCGGGACACCGGGAAAGAGACCCAGTACTTC. Translation gives CASRRDTGKETQYF. This rearrangement joins TRBV5-1 to TRBJ2-5; D possibly matches TRBD1 or TRBD2 (6 bases each). Germline-derived CDR1 and CDR2 are SGHRS and YFSETQ. The CDR3 has 14 residues. V gave up 5 bases and J gave up 3 bases, with 14 bases separating them.

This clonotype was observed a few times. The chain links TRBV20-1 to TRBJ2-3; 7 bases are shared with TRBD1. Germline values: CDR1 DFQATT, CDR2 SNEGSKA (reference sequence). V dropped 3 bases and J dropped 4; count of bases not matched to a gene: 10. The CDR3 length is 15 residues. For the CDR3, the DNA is TGCAGTGCTAGCGAGCGGTGGCAGGGGGCAGATACGCAGTATTTT. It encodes CSASERWQGADTQYF.

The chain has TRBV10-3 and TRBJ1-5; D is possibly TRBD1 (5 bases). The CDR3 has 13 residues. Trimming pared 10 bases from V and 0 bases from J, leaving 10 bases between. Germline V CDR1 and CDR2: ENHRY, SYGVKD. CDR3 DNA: TGTGCCACTACAGGTTATAGCAATCAGCCCCAGCATTTT. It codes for CATTGYSNQPQHF.

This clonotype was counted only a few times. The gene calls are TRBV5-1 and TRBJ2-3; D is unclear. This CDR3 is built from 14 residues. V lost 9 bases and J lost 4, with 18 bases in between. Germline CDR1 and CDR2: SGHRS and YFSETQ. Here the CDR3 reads CATRFSVKSDTQYF. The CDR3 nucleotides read TGCGCCACCAGGTTCTCGGTCAAGTCAGATACGCAGTATTTT.

DNA of the CDR3: TGCGCCAGCGGACCGGGGAGAGAAAAACTGTTTTTT. Protein: CASGPGREKLFF. The chain combines TRBV4-3 with TRBJ1-4; D remains ambiguous. This CDR3 is 12 amino acids long. The ends were cut back, 8 bases at V and 8 bases at J, with 12 bases in the middle. Germline CDR1 LGHNA, CDR2 YSLEER.

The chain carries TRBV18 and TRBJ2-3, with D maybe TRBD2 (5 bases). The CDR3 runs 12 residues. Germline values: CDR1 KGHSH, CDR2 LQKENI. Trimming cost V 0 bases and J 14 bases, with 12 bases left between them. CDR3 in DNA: TGTGCCAGCTCACCACCTTCGCAGGCGGGGTATTTT. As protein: CASSPPSQAGYF.

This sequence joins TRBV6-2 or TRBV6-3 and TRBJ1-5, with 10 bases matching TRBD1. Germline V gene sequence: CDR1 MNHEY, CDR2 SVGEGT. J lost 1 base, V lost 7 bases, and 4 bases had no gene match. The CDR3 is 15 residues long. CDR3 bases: TGTGCCAGCACCCGGACAGGGGGAAGCAATCAGCCCCAGCATTTT. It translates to CASTRTGGSNQPQHF.

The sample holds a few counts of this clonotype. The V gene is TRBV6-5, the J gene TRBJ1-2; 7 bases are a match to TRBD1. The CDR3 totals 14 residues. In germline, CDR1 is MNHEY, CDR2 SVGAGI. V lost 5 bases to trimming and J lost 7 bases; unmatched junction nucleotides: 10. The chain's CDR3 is CASSPQGRVSGYTF. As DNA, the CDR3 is TGTGCCAGCAGTCCACAGGGGCGGGTCTCTGGCTACACCTTC.

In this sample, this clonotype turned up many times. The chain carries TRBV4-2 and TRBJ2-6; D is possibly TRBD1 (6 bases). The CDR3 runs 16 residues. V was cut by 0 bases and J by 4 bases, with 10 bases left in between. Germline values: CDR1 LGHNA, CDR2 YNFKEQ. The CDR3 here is CASSQEAGDGANVLTF. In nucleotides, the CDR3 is TGTGCCAGCAGCCAAGAAGCAGGGGACGGGGCCAACGTCCTGACTTTC.

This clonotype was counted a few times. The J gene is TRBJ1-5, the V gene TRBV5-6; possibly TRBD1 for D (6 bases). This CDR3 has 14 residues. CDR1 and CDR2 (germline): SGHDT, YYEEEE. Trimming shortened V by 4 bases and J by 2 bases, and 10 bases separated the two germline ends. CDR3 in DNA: TGTGCCAGCAGCGGGGCAGGGGGCAATCAGCCCCAGCATTTT. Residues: CASSGAGGNQPQHF. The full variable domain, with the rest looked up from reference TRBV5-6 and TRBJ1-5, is DAGVTQSPTHLIKTRGQQVTLRCSPKSGHDTVSWYQQALGQGPQFIFQYYEEEERQRGNFPDRFSGHQFPNYSSELNVNALLLGDSALYLCASSGAGGNQPQHFGDGTRLSIL.

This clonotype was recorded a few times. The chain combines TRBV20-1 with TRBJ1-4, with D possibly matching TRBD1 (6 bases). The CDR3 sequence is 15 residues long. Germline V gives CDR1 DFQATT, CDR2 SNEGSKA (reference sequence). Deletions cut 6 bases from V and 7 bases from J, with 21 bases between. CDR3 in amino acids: CSAVPTGRNFEKLFF. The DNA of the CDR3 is TGCAGTGCCGTACCAACAGGGCGGAATTTTGAAAAACTGTTTTTT.

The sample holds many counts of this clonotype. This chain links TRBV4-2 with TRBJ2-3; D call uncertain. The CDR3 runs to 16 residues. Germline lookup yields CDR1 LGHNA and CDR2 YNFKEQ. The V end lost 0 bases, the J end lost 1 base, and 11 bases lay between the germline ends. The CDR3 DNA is TGTGCCAGCAGCCAAGATCCCGGCTACCGCACAGATACGCAGTATTTT. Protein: CASSQDPGYRTDTQYF.

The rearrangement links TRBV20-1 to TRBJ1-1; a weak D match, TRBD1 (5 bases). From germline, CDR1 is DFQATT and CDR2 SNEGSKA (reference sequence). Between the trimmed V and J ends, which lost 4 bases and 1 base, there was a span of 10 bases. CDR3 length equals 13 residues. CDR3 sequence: CSATPGPNTEAFF. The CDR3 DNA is TGCAGTGCTACTCCAGGGCCGAACACTGAAGCTTTCTTT.

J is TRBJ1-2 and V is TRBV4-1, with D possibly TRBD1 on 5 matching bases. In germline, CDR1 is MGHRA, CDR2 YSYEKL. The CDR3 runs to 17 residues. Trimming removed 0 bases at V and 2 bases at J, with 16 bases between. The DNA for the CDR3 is TGCGCCAGCAGCCAAGATTCCCCATTCGGGGGGAACTATGGCTACACCTTC. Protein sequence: CASSQDSPFGGNYGYTF.

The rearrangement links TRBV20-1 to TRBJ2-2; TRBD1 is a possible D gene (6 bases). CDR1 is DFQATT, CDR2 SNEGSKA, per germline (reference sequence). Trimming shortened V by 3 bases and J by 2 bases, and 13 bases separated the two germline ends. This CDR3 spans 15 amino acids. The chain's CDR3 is CSASRTGTNTGELFF. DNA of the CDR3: TGCAGTGCTAGCCGGACCGGGACAAACACCGGGGAGCTGTTTTTT.

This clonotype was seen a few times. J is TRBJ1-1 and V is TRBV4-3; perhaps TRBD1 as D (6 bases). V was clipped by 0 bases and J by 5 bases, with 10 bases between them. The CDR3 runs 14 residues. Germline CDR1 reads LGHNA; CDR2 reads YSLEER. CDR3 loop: CASSQDYQGTEAFF. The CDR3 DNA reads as TGCGCCAGCAGCCAAGACTACCAGGGGACTGAAGCTTTCTTT.